The 8 T cell receptor beta chains below were found in one sample sequenced in a study of blood T cell repertoires in COVID-19. The repertoire was sequenced with immunoSEQ multiplex PCR; TCRdb's copy has only in-frame clones and lacks some. The sample consists of about 44,000 clones, more than 80% of them appearing once. Sequencing was done on a sample of peripheral blood. Source of these receptors: a man aged 50-59 years with COVID-19, enrolled during active disease.

The genes are TRBV19 and TRBJ1-5; D call uncertain. CDR1 and CDR2 from the germline V gene are LNHDA and SQIVND (reference sequence). The CDR3 has 15 residues. Trimming removed 3 bases at V and 0 bases at J, with 9 bases between. The CDR3 region is CASSIKADSNQPQHF. The CDR3 DNA reads as TGTGCCAGTAGTATTAAGGCGGATAGCAATCAGCCCCAGCATTTT.

The rearrangement uses TRBV18 and TRBJ1-2; possibly TRBD1 for D (6 bases). V lost 1 base, J lost 10 bases, and 28 bases lay in between. This CDR3 region has 18 residues. Germline CDR1 KGHSH, CDR2 LQKENI. CDR3 amino acids: CASSPRGQGTRTRPVYTF. CDR3 nucleotide sequence: TGTGCCAGCTCACCACGAGGCCAGGGGACACGAACCCGTCCTGTCTACACCTTC.

The chain links TRBV6-1 to TRBJ2-7; D may be TRBD1 (5 bases). The germline CDR1 and CDR2 sequences are MNHNS and SASEGT. V lost 2 bases and J lost 6, with 17 bases in between. CDR3 length equals 15 residues. CDR3 DNA: TGTGCCAGCAGTGAAATGTGGAGTAGGGGCGGCGAGCAGTACTTC. It specifies CASSEMWSRGGEQYF.

The chain employs TRBV28 and TRBJ2-5; 7 bases line up with TRBD1. Looked up from germline, CDR1 is MDHEN and CDR2 is SYDVKM. The CDR3 is made up of 15 amino acids. The trim removed 2 bases at V and 5 bases at J, leaving 8 bases unmatched. The CDR3 bases are TGTGCCAGCAGTTTAAGGCAGGGGGTAGCGGAGACCCAGTACTTC. Translation: CASSLRQGVAETQYF.

A few counts support this clone. The V call is TRBV24-1, the J call TRBJ2-7; 7 bases match TRBD2. Trimming at V came to 1 base and at J to 3 bases, leaving 8 bases not matched to a gene. Germline CDR1 and CDR2: KGHDR and SFDVKD. The CDR3 loop spans 16 amino acids. The CDR3 region is CATSDFWGGFCYEQYF. In nucleotides, the CDR3 is TGTGCCACCAGTGATTTCTGGGGGGGGTTTTGCTACGAGCAGTACTTC.

The gene calls are TRBV13 and TRBJ1-1; D uncertain. The germline V gene has CDR1 PRHDT and CDR2 FYEKMQ (reference sequence). This CDR3 contains 12 residues. Trimming stripped 3 bases from V and 10 bases from J, with 12 bases between. CDR3 DNA: TGTGCCAGCAGCTTTGGTCGGAGTGGAGCTTTCTTT. Translated, it gives CASSFGRSGAFF.

The chain uses TRBV24-1 and TRBJ2-5; D is possibly TRBD2 (6 bases). CDR1 KGHDR and CDR2 SFDVKD come from the germline V gene. V lost 8 bases, J lost 2 bases, and 8 bases lay in between. The CDR3 totals 12 residues. CDR3 sequence: CATNRGQETQYF. The CDR3 DNA is TGTGCCACCAATCGGGGGCAAGAGACCCAGTACTTC.

In its sample, this clone was seen once. The chain has TRBV27 and TRBJ2-7; D not certain. The CDR3 sequence is 19 residues long. CDR1 MNHEY and CDR2 SMNVEV come from the germline V gene (reference sequence). Trimming removed 1 base at V and 3 bases at J, with 25 bases between. The CDR3 loop is CASSLYYSEPNPIYYEQYF. In nucleotides, the CDR3 is TGTGCCAGCAGTTTATATTATTCGGAGCCCAACCCAATATACTACGAGCAGTACTTC.